The next 22 T cell receptor beta chains were all read from a single sample in a study of cytomegalovirus exposure and HLA in healthy donors. 13 Jbeta primers and 60 Vbeta primers were used for the PCR. Repertoires were generated with immunoSEQ multiplex PCR, while TCRdb's copy carries only in-frame clones and drops some. The specimen's table records fewer than 150,000 clones. Sequencing was carried out using PBMCs. All receptors derive from an older woman in good health and CMV-seronegative.

V is TRBV19 and J is TRBJ1-4, with D possibly matching TRBD1 (6 bases). In germline, CDR1 is LNHDA, CDR2 SQIVND (reference sequence). Deletions cut 10 bases from V and 3 bases from J, with 18 bases between. The CDR3 contains 15 residues. The CDR3 region is CATLSPTGPNEKLFF. The CDR3 coding sequence is TGTGCCACACTGTCCCCGACAGGTCCTAATGAAAAACTGTTTTTT.

The V and J genes are TRBV13 and TRBJ2-5, with D possibly being TRBD2 (6 bases). This CDR3 comprises 12 residues. The V end lost 5 bases, the J end lost 9 bases, and 13 bases lay between the germline ends. The V gene's germline CDR1 is PRHDT and CDR2 FYEKMQ (reference sequence). The CDR3 DNA follows: TGTGCCAGCAGCCGTGACAGCGGGTCCCAGTACTTC. Residues: CASSRDSGSQYF. Together with reference TRBV13 and TRBJ2-5, the CDR3 gives the full variable domain: AAGVIQSPRHLIKEKRETATLKCYPIPRHDTVYWYQQGPGQDPQFLISFYEKMQSDKGSIPDRFSAQQFSDYHSELNMSSLELGDSALYFCASSRDSGSQYFGPGTRLLVL.

The rearrangement uses TRBV5-4 and TRBJ2-1; the match to TRBD1 covers 8 bases. Germline V lookup: CDR1 SGHNT, CDR2 YYREEE (reference sequence). The CDR3 covers 15 residues. Germline trimming cut 2 bases from V and 3 bases from J; bases unmatched to any gene: 4. The CDR3 nucleotides are TGTGCCAGCAGCTTTGGACAGGGTGACTACAATGAGCAGTTCTTC. Its protein is CASSFGQGDYNEQFF.

The chain links TRBV5-4 to TRBJ1-1; TRBD1 might be the D (5 bases). CDR3 length equals 16 residues. Germline CDR1 and CDR2: SGHNT and YYREEE (reference sequence). Trimming stripped 2 bases from V and 2 bases from J, with 16 bases between. The CDR3 protein is CASSFSPGIINTEAFF. CDR3 nucleotides: TGTGCCAGCAGCTTTAGCCCAGGGATTATTAACACTGAAGCTTTCTTT.

As to this clone: Other DNA variants within this sample encode the same CDR3. J is TRBJ1-1 and V is TRBV4-1; 8 bases align to TRBD1. V lost 4 bases, J lost 14 bases, and 27 bases stayed unmatched. The germline V gene encodes CDR1 MGHRA and CDR2 YSYEKL. CDR3 length: 18 amino acids. The CDR3, as DNA: TGCGCCAGCAGCCTCCCCAGGGACGGACAGGGAATCTGGGGGAGGACCTTCTTT. Its protein is CASSLPRDGQGIWGRTFF.

This rearrangement joins TRBV19 to TRBJ2-2; TRBD2 aligns across 15 bases. The germline V gene has CDR1 LNHDA and CDR2 SQIVND (reference sequence). Trimming removed 3 bases from V and 4 bases from J; junction bases left unmatched: 9. The CDR3 totals 19 residues. For the CDR3, the DNA is TGTGCCAGTAGTATCAAGGGACTAGCGGGAGGACGTGGCACCGGGGAGCTGTTTTTT. Its protein product is CASSIKGLAGGRGTGELFF.

The CDR3 DNA reads as TGTGCCAGCAGCTTCCCGACAGGGAAGGGGGAAAACACCATATATTTT. Translation: CASSFPTGKGENTIYF. This sequence joins TRBV7-9 and TRBJ1-3, with TRBD1 identical over 7 bases. V gave up 3 bases and J gave up 6 bases; unmatched junction bases: 11. The CDR3 is made up of 16 amino acids. CDR1 is SEHNR, CDR2 FQNEAQ, per germline (reference sequence).

The chain combines TRBV4-1 with TRBJ1-5; D possibly corresponds to TRBD1 (6 bases). The ends were cut back, 0 bases at V and 6 bases at J, with 12 bases in the middle. CDR1 is MGHRA, CDR2 YSYEKL, per germline. There are 15 residues in the CDR3. This CDR3 is CASSQDSQGTQPQHF. The CDR3 nucleotides are TGCGCCAGCAGCCAAGATTCCCAGGGGACTCAGCCCCAGCATTTT.

The chain carries TRBV29-1 and TRBJ1-1, with D possibly matching TRBD1 (6 bases). Trimming removed 7 bases at V and 1 base at J, with 13 bases between. Germline V lookup: CDR1 SQVTM, CDR2 ANQGSEA. The CDR3 loop spans 13 amino acids. CDR3 bases: TGCAGCGCCCGCCCACAGGGGAACACTGAAGCTTTCTTT. Protein sequence: CSARPQGNTEAFF.

The chain is built from TRBV7-3 and TRBJ2-1; 13 nucleotides agree with TRBD2. The J segment lost 9 bases and the V segment lost 5 bases, leaving 4 bases of the junction unmatched. Germline CDR1 is SGHTA and CDR2 is FQGTGA. This CDR3 is built from 14 residues. The CDR3: CASSRTSGGSEQFF. In DNA form, the CDR3 reads TGTGCCAGCAGCAGGACTAGCGGGGGCAGTGAGCAGTTCTTC. The full variable domain, in which reference TRBV7-3 and TRBJ2-1 provide the parts outside the CDR3, is GAGVSQTPSNKVTEKGKYVELRCDPISGHTALYWYRQSLGQGPEFLIYFQGTGAADDSGLPNDRFFAVRPEGSVSTLKIQRTERGDSAVYLCASSRTSGGSEQFFGPGTRLTVL.

Written as DNA, the CDR3 is TGTGCCAGCAGCTTACAGAATTCACCCCTCCACTTT. Protein product: CASSLQNSPLHF. The gene calls are TRBV7-9 and TRBJ1-6, with D unresolved. The CDR3 is 12 amino acids. Germline CDR1 and CDR2: SEHNR and FQNEAQ (reference sequence). Trimming stripped 2 bases from V and 7 bases from J, with 3 bases between.

The V call is TRBV5-4, the J call TRBJ2-7; D gene unclear. Germline CDR1 and CDR2: SGHNT and YYREEE (reference sequence). V was shortened by 4 bases and J by 2 bases, with 13 bases between the two germline ends. This CDR3 comprises 14 residues. The CDR3 region is CASSAVTNPYEQYF. DNA of the CDR3: TGTGCCAGCAGCGCCGTAACTAACCCCTACGAGCAGTACTTC.

J is TRBJ2-1 and V is TRBV30; TRBD2 matches 7 bases. Germline CDR1 and CDR2: GTSNPN and SVGIG (reference sequence). The ends lost 1 base at V and 4 bases at J; junction bases unmatched: 10. The CDR3 runs to 16 residues. CDR3 in amino acids: CAWSARRTGGYNEQFF. CDR3 DNA: TGTGCCTGGAGTGCCAGACGGACGGGAGGATACAATGAGCAGTTCTTC.

The V gene is TRBV15, the J gene TRBJ1-1; no clear D gene. V lost 0 bases and J lost 3, with 5 bases in between. The CDR3 has 13 amino acids. From germline, CDR1 is LNHNV and CDR2 YYDKDF (reference sequence). In DNA form, the CDR3 reads TGTGCCACCAGCAGAGATCGGTACACTGAAGCTTTCTTT. As protein: CATSRDRYTEAFF.

The chain has TRBV7-8 and TRBJ1-5, with TRBD1 matching over 10 bases. This CDR3 is 16 amino acids long. Germline V gene lookup returns CDR1 SGHVS and CDR2 FQNEAQ. V was clipped by 1 base and J by 7 bases; unmatched bases: 7. The CDR3 sequence is CASSLGTGGGGQPQHF. The DNA for the CDR3 is TGTGCCAGCAGCTTAGGGACAGGGGGTGGAGGACAGCCCCAGCATTTT.

The rearrangement uses TRBV28 and TRBJ2-1; D gene uncertain. V was trimmed by 3 bases and J by 9 bases, leaving 15 bases between them. This CDR3 is built from 14 residues. CDR1 is MDHEN, CDR2 SYDVKM, per germline. CDR3 protein: CASSLEGALSEQFF. The CDR3 DNA follows: TGTGCCAGCAGTTTGGAAGGAGCGTTGAGTGAGCAGTTCTTC.

The CDR3 reads CASMTGTGGGGITEAFF. CDR3 DNA: TGCGCCAGCATGACCGGGACAGGGGGCGGAGGGATCACTGAAGCTTTCTTT. J is TRBJ1-1 and V is TRBV10-2; 12 positions match TRBD1. The V segment lost 7 bases and the J segment 4 bases; nucleotides outside the gene matches: 13. Germline CDR1 and CDR2: WSHSY and SAAADI. CDR3 length: 17 residues.

The chain carries TRBV5-6 and TRBJ1-2, with D possibly being TRBD1 (6 bases). This CDR3 is 14 amino acids long. Germline-derived CDR1 and CDR2 are SGHDT and YYEEEE. With 0 bases removed from V and 7 bases from J, the gap between germline ends came to 13 bases. The CDR3 region is CASSLDRAPRGYTF. The CDR3 coding sequence is TGTGCCAGCAGCTTGGACAGGGCCCCTCGTGGCTACACCTTC.

The CDR3: CASSGGGVEQFF. CDR3 sequence (DNA): TGTGCCAGCAGTGGCGGGGGTGTTGAGCAGTTCTTC. The genes are TRBV28 and TRBJ2-1; 7 bases match TRBD2. Germline V gene lookup returns CDR1 MDHEN and CDR2 SYDVKM. The CDR3 length is 12 residues. V was pared by 5 bases and J by 9 bases, with 4 bases of the junction left unmatched.

The chain carries TRBV27 and TRBJ1-6; 8 bases match TRBD1. CDR1 and CDR2 from the germline V gene are MNHEY and SMNVEV (reference sequence). Germline trimming cut 6 bases from V and 1 base from J; bases unmatched to any gene: 11. This CDR3 is built from 18 residues. The CDR3 spells CASSREPDRASYNSPLHF. The CDR3 DNA reads TGTGCCAGCAGCCGCGAACCGGACAGGGCATCCTATAATTCACCCCTCCACTTT.

The CDR3 reads CASSLGQMNSPLHF. The CDR3 DNA reads TGTGCCAGCAGCTTAGGACAGATGAATTCACCCCTCCACTTT. The rearrangement joins TRBV7-8 to TRBJ1-6, with D maybe TRBD1 (5 bases). Trimming took 1 base from V and 7 from J, leaving 8 bases between them. CDR1 is SGHVS, CDR2 FQNEAQ, per germline. CDR3 length: 14 amino acids.

V and J are TRBV5-6 and TRBJ1-6, with TRBD1 as a possible D gene (5 bases). Germline CDR1 and CDR2: SGHDT and YYEEEE. This CDR3 contains 14 residues. Trimming removed 0 bases from V and 5 bases from J, with 6 bases in between. The CDR3 reads CASSLDRNNSPLHF. For the CDR3, the DNA is TGTGCCAGCAGCTTGGACAGGAATAATTCACCCCTCCACTTT.